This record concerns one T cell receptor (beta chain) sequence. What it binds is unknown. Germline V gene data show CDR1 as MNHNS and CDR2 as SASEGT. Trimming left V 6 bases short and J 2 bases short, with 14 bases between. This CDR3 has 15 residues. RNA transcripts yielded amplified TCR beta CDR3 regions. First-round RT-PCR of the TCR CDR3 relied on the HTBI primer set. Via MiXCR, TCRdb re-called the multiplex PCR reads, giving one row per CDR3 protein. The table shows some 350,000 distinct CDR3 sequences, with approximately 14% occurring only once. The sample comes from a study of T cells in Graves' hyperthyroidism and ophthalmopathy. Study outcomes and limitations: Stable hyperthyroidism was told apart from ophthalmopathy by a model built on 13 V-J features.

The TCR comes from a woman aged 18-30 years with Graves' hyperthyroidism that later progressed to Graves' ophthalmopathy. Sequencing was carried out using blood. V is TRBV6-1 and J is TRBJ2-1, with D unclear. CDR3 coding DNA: TGTGCCAGCAGCCCGACTTGGACGGCCTACAATGAGCAGTTCTTC. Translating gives CASSPTWTAYNEQFF.